The clone carrying this TCR beta chain was detected ten times or more. What it binds is unknown. This specimen belongs to a study of blood T cells in healthy people across ages. Trimming took 5 bases from V and 0 from J; bases not matched to a gene: 3. CDR1 and CDR2 from the germline V gene are SGHTA and FQGNSA. This CDR3 contains 14 residues. The use of a sample-barcoded 5' primer and a J-beta primer mix characterized a second PCR of roughly 7 to 11 cycles. TCRdb processed the 5' RACE reads anew with MiXCR; each CDR3 protein has one entry. Of hundreds of thousands of distinct CDR3 sequences in the sample, just over 55% were seen once. Study outcomes and limitations: It was held that diversity estimates obtained from one million T cells represented underestimates.

Healthy Caucasian individuals from Russia aged roughly 6 to 90 served as donors. This receptor was identified in a man in his forties or fifties in good health. Sample: blood. V and J are TRBV7-2 and TRBJ2-5; the match to TRBD1 covers 7 bases. The CDR3 protein is CASSPGTDQETQYF. DNA for the CDR3: TGTGCCAGCAGCCCCGGGACAGACCAAGAGACCCAGTACTTC.